The present entry profiles one TCR beta chain with its context. The antigen it binds to is not known. Base qualities are not at hand, and no much larger clone is one base apart. This sample is part of a study of shared clonotypes between healthy human individuals (dated by TCRdb to 2018 to 2021). Background on the whole study: The cohort included three men and two women between 18 and 49 years of age. Different laboratories and diverse techniques were used to prepare libraries and sequence TCR repertoires, to increase sequencing depth and limit assay-specific biases. The study deeply sequenced blood TCR repertoires of about 5 healthy adults to estimate repertoire size and the extent of clonotype sharing between individuals. For each donor, CD4 naive and CD4 memory were each run on three plates, CD8 naive on two plates, and CD8 memory on one plate. Leukapheresis yielded between about 0.85 and 9 billion PBMCs per donor.

The donors were healthy, HIV-negative adults who had no recently reported acute infections or vaccinations. Only Caucasian adults living in Nashville, Tennessee, USA were represented among the donors. CD8 memory samples combined magnetically selected CD45RO+ cells with CCR7-negative CD45RA+ effector memory (TemRA) cells. Blood was obtained by leukapheresis, after which PBMCs were separated by Ficoll-Histopaque density gradient centrifugation and cryopreserved in liquid nitrogen vapor phase. Analytical flow cytometry was used to check the purity and quantity of each magnetically sorted T cell population. Each sorted fraction had its genomic DNA isolated and then quantified by UV absorbance on a Nanodrop 2000c. Using the deep immunoSEQ assay, multiplex PCR amplified TCR CDR3 regions from genomic DNA. Extracted genomic DNA from each cell subset was distributed evenly across all wells of several immunoSEQ 96-well plates, and each plate was treated as a replicate. Each replicate PCR for sorted subsets received around 200 ng genomic DNA, equal to roughly 30,000 T cell genomes. Purified libraries were quantified with a Qubit 3.0 fluorometer, sized on a Bioanalyzer 2100, and re-quantified with the KAPA Library Quantification kit. Each immunoSEQ 96-well plate was sequenced on its own single-read 150-cycle Illumina NextSeq 550 flow cell. On the authors' methods: Because the immunoSEQ output included only junctional sequences and no quality scores, the filtering could not be the same as the filtering used for full-length reads. To assign V/J genes and CDR3, sequences were annotated against IMGT germline references using PyIR, a Python wrapper for IgBLAST v1.9. Any read was removed if the V/J assignment was weak (E-value above 1e-6), the CDR3 was missing, or the read contained stop codons, out-of-frame junctions, or ambiguous translated residues. A V3J clonotype was defined by an identical inferred V gene, J gene, and CDR3 amino acid sequence. Percentage overlap between repertoires was computed as shared unique clonotypes divided by the size of the smaller repertoire. RTK rarefaction, the Chao1 estimator, and Recon v2.1 estimates of unobserved clonotypes were used to assess repertoire richness. For all TCRbeta clonotypes obtained by the gDNA method from a handful of donors, generation probabilities were computed with OLGA. TCRdb obtained this table from immuneACCESS and retained in-frame rearrangements with V and J assigned. These tables miss some clones; where compared with another copy, unresolved V genes account for less than half of the shortfall, and the remainder is unexplained. For V, J and clone size, that table is used; D and trimming come from the DNA. The table for this sample lists 300,000 to 400,000 clones; roughly 84% of them were counted only once. 16% of the sample belongs to the ten largest clones.

Study-wide findings and limitations: Compared with non-shared clonotypes, clonotypes shared by all four sorted-subset donors had higher generation probabilities. Incomplete sequencing was indicated by rarefaction of sorted-subset datasets, despite the large sequencing depth. The genetic and exposure-history diversity represented was limited by the small number of donors. Naive subsets generally had larger estimated clonotype richness than memory subsets did. Pairwise subsampling led to the expectation that sequencing depth would affect the degree of clonotype sharing among donors. Sampling was restricted to blood, and TCR repertoires in tissue are likely to differ from TCR repertoires in blood. Sharing across a handful of donors was observed for roughly 5% of naive CD4, 3% to 3.5% of naive CD8, roughly 2.3% of memory CD4, and roughly 0.4% of memory CD8 clonotypes.

Spanning cysteine to phenylalanine, the CDR3 consists of 18 amino acids. The DNA shown is the 54-base CDR3, in frame from base 1. Trimmed from V: 4 bases; trimmed from J: 7 bases; junction bases lacking a gene match: 19. According to the germline V gene, CDR1 reads SGHRS and CDR2 reads YFSETQ. The chain is made from TRBV5-1 and TRBJ2-1, with 8 bases in between that match TRBD1. The sequence came from a young man in good health. Sequencing was carried out using memory CD8+ T cells sorted from blood. This specimen's cell subset or site label, per the study, means: CD45RO+ cells pooled with CCR7-negative TemRA cells. The CDR3 protein: CASSPRGWDRLFVNEQFF. Read as DNA, the sequence is TGCGCCAGCAGCCCTCGCGGGTGGGACAGGCTCTTTGTTAATGAGCAGTTCTTC.